This entry lists 31 T cell receptor beta chains sequenced from one sample in a study of blood T cell repertoires in COVID-19. Clones were read by immunoSEQ multiplex PCR, and TCRdb kept only the in-frame ones, dropping some. The table shows 78,000 or so clones, with about nine tenths occurring only once. Sequenced sample: peripheral blood. Source of these receptors: a man aged 50 or older with active or convalescent COVID-19.

The chain recombines TRBV29-1 with TRBJ1-2, with 7 positions matching TRBD1. The V gene end was trimmed by 4 bases and the J gene end by 0 bases; junction bases not matched to a gene: 8. CDR1 SQVTM and CDR2 ANQGSEA come from the germline V gene. The CDR3 loop spans 15 amino acids. The chain's CDR3 is CSVGSRGNSNYGYTF. CDR3 nucleotide sequence: TGCAGCGTTGGTAGCAGGGGGAATTCTAACTATGGCTACACCTTC.

The chain carries TRBV3-1 (or the pseudogene TRBV3-2) and TRBJ1-2, with D maybe TRBD1 (6 bases). The germline CDR1 and CDR2 sequences are LGHDT and YNNKEL (reference sequence). There are 13 residues in the CDR3. V shed 1 base and J shed 7 bases, with 10 bases lying between them. In nucleotides, the CDR3 is TGTGCCAGCAGCCAAGGGGGGGGGCCTGGCTACACCTTC. Translated, it gives CASSQGGGPGYTF.

The V and J genes are TRBV30 and TRBJ1-3; no firm D call. The V end lost 7 bases, the J end lost 0 bases, and 10 bases lay between the germline ends. Germline CDR1 is GTSNPN and CDR2 is SVGIG (reference sequence). The CDR3 is 13 amino acids. The CDR3 coding sequence is TGTGCCTCGCAACTGAGCTCTGGAAACACCATATATTTT. This codes for CASQLSSGNTIYF.

This chain joins TRBV6-5 and TRBJ1-1, with D perhaps TRBD1 (5 bases). The germline V gene has CDR1 MNHEY and CDR2 SVGAGI. V lost 10 bases and J lost 7, with 16 bases in between. The CDR3 contains 12 residues. The CDR3 nucleotides read TGTGCCACCGGTTCGCAGGGATTTGAAGCTTTCTTT. Translation gives CATGSQGFEAFF.

This sequence joins TRBV18 and TRBJ2-5, with D unclear. CDR1 is KGHSH and CDR2 is LQKENI in the germline V gene. This CDR3 is built from 11 residues. V was shortened by 2 bases and J by 5 bases, with 3 bases between the two germline ends. DNA of the CDR3: TGTGCCAGCTCACCAAGCGAGACCCAGTACTTC. Translation: CASSPSETQYF.

This chain uses TRBV29-1 with TRBJ1-2; D is perhaps TRBD1 (5 bases). The CDR3 extends over 14 amino acids. V shed 5 bases and J shed 6 bases, with 19 bases lying between them. Germline CDR1 is SQVTM and CDR2 is ANQGSEA. This CDR3 is CSVPSGLLNNGYTF. CDR3 in DNA: TGCAGCGTTCCATCGGGACTCCTCAACAATGGCTACACCTTC.

CDR3 bases: TGTGCCAGCAGCCCGCCCGGGACAGGGGTCGGAAAACTGTTTTTT. Protein: CASSPPGTGVGKLFF. The gene calls are TRBV28 and TRBJ1-4; 10 bases agree with TRBD1. The length of the CDR3 is 15 residues. V trimming: 6 bases; J trimming: 10 bases; junction bases outside the gene matches: 11. Germline values: CDR1 MDHEN, CDR2 SYDVKM.

The chain has TRBV5-1 and TRBJ2-5; 7 positions match TRBD1. Germline V lookup: CDR1 SGHRS, CDR2 YFSETQ. V shed 1 base, J shed 5 bases, and the junction held 5 bases outside the gene matches. CDR3 length: 14 amino acids. The CDR3 here is CASSLQGVGETQYF. The CDR3 DNA follows: TGCGCCAGCAGCTTGCAGGGGGTCGGGGAGACCCAGTACTTC. The whole variable domain, remainder taken from reference TRBV5-1 and TRBJ2-5, is KAGVTQTPRYLIKTRGQQVTLSCSPISGHRSVSWYQQTPGQGLQFLFEYFSETQRNKGNFPGRFSGRQFSNSRSEMNVSTLELGDSALYLCASSLQGVGETQYFGPGTRLLVL.

V and J are TRBV19 and TRBJ2-7; 10 bases match TRBD1. CDR1 and CDR2 (germline): LNHDA, SQIVND (reference sequence). This CDR3 is built from 14 residues. The ends lost 8 bases at V and 5 bases at J; junction bases unmatched: 9. The DNA for the CDR3 is TGTGCCAGTTCCCTGGGACAGGGGTTAAACGAGCAGTACTTC. Translated: CASSLGQGLNEQYF.

V gene TRBV4-2 combines with J gene TRBJ1-2; no definite D call. CDR3 size: 12 residues. Germline CDR1 and CDR2: LGHNA and YNFKEQ. Trimming took 0 bases from V and 6 from J, leaving 5 bases between them. The CDR3 sequence is CASSQENNGYTF. The CDR3 coding sequence is TGTGCCAGCAGCCAAGAAAATAATGGCTACACCTTC.

This sequence joins TRBV18 and TRBJ2-5; TRBD2 agrees at 16 bases. V was pared by 6 bases and J by 4 bases, with 5 bases of the junction left unmatched. This CDR3 comprises 16 residues. In germline, CDR1 is KGHSH, CDR2 LQKENI. The CDR3 DNA reads as TGTGCCAGCTCCGCGGGACTAGCGGGGGGGCGAGAGACCCAGTACTTC. Amino acid sequence: CASSAGLAGGRETQYF.

The rearrangement joins TRBV7-6 to TRBJ2-1; 7 bases map to TRBD1. Germline CDR1 SGHVS, CDR2 FNYEAQ. With 1 base clipped from V and 4 bases from J, the junction kept 4 bases outside the gene matches. This CDR3 is 15 amino acids long. CDR3 region: CASSLGQGVYNEQFF. In nucleotides, the CDR3 is TGTGCCAGCAGCTTAGGTCAGGGGGTTTACAATGAGCAGTTCTTC.

This sequence joins TRBV19 and TRBJ2-2, with D tentatively TRBD2 (5 bases). Germline lookup yields CDR1 LNHDA and CDR2 SQIVND (reference sequence). CDR3 length: 12 amino acids. Trimming stripped 11 bases from V and 5 bases from J, with 12 bases between. CDR3 region: CAGRRGTGELFF. Here the CDR3 DNA reads TGTGCCGGAAGAAGAGGGACCGGGGAGCTGTTTTTT.

CDR3 amino acids: CASSIPGQGATPVTQYF. The CDR3 nucleotides are TGTGCCAGTAGTATACCGGGACAGGGGGCTACCCCGGTGACGCAGTATTTT. The rearrangement joins TRBV19 to TRBJ2-3, with 12 bases that match TRBD1. This CDR3 region has 17 residues. The ends lost 2 bases at V and 9 bases at J; junction bases unmatched: 12. The germline CDR1 and CDR2 sequences are LNHDA and SQIVND (reference sequence).

V usage is TRBV27 and J usage is TRBJ1-2, with D possibly matching TRBD1 (6 bases). In germline, CDR1 is MNHEY, CDR2 SMNVEV (reference sequence). V lost 0 bases and J lost 4, with 15 bases in between. The CDR3 is 16 amino acids. CDR3 amino acids: CASSLSPSGTSYGYTF. CDR3 bases: TGTGCCAGCAGTTTATCGCCCTCCGGGACAAGCTATGGCTACACCTTC.

The rearrangement links TRBV4-1 to TRBJ2-2, with 10 positions matching TRBD2. The germline V gene has CDR1 MGHRA and CDR2 YSYEKL. This CDR3 has 16 amino acids. J lost 4 bases, V lost 4 bases, and 6 bases had no gene match. Here the CDR3 DNA reads TGCGCCAGCAGCCCCACCAGACTAGCGGGCACCGGGGAGCTGTTTTTT. This translates into CASSPTRLAGTGELFF.

The genes are TRBV19 and TRBJ1-5, with a tentative D call TRBD1 (5 bases). Per germline, CDR1 LNHDA and CDR2 SQIVND (reference sequence). The germline V and J ends were trimmed by 7 bases and 6 bases, with 22 bases remaining between them. CDR3 length: 16 amino acids. The CDR3 DNA sequence: TGTGCCAGTACTCCACTGGGGGGTGAGAGACGTCAGCCCCAGCATTTT. It specifies CASTPLGGERRQPQHF.

The chain joins TRBV7-9 to TRBJ2-5; tentative D call: TRBD2 (5 bases). Germline CDR1 reads SEHNR; CDR2 reads FQNEAQ (reference sequence). Deletions cut 1 base from V and 4 bases from J, with 10 bases between. CDR3 length: 14 residues. CDR3 sequence: CASSLDPEGETQYF. In DNA, the CDR3 is TGTGCCAGCAGCTTAGATCCCGAGGGAGAGACCCAGTACTTC.

The chain employs TRBV5-1 and TRBJ2-3; TRBD2 matches 7 bases. Germline V gives CDR1 SGHRS, CDR2 YFSETQ. The CDR3 extends over 14 amino acids. Germline trimming cut 2 bases from V and 1 base from J; bases unmatched to any gene: 1. CDR3 DNA: TGCGCCAGCAGCTTAAGCGGGGGCACAGATACGCAGTATTTT. It encodes CASSLSGGTDTQYF.

V is TRBV19 and J is TRBJ1-5; 7 bases align to TRBD1. V dropped 0 bases and J dropped 9; count of bases not matched to a gene: 2. CDR1 is LNHDA, CDR2 SQIVND, per germline (reference sequence). The CDR3 totals 13 residues. The DNA of the CDR3 is TGTGCCAGTAGTATAGAACAGGGGACGCCCCAGCATTTT. Its translation is CASSIEQGTPQHF.

This chain joins TRBV28 and TRBJ2-7, with a possible D match to TRBD2 (7 bases). Germline values: CDR1 MDHEN, CDR2 SYDVKM. This CDR3 has 14 amino acids. Trimming pared 7 bases from V and 2 bases from J, leaving 15 bases between. The CDR3 nucleotides are TGTGCCAGCAATAGGCCGGGGGGCGCCTACGAGCAGTACGTC. Encoded protein: CASNRPGGAYEQYV.

This chain uses TRBV2 with TRBJ2-3; TRBD1 aligns across 12 bases. CDR1 and CDR2 (germline): SNHLY, FYNNEI. The V and J ends lost 2 bases and 6 bases, in that order; junction bases with no gene match: 9. This CDR3 is 17 amino acids long. The CDR3 region has the DNA TGTGCCAGCAGTGAAAGGGGTTTGGGACAGGGGGCGGATACGCAGTATTTT. Protein sequence: CASSERGLGQGADTQYF.

The CDR3 DNA follows: TGTGCCAGCTCATCGCTACAGGGGGGCGATACAGATACGCAGTATTTT. Residues: CASSSLQGGDTDTQYF. The chain combines TRBV18 with TRBJ2-3; 8 positions agree with TRBD1. Germline CDR1 KGHSH, CDR2 LQKENI. The CDR3 is 16 residues long. With V trimmed by 5 bases and J by 3 bases, 10 bases remained unmatched.

The chain combines TRBV30 with TRBJ2-7; TRBD2 matches at 7 bases. Trimming cost V 3 bases and J 4 bases; bases outside gene matches: 6. Germline lookup yields CDR1 GTSNPN and CDR2 SVGIG (reference sequence). CDR3 length: 13 amino acids. The CDR3 protein is CAWRAAAGYEQYF. The DNA for the CDR3 is TGTGCCTGGAGGGCCGCAGCGGGGTACGAGCAGTACTTC.

The V and J genes are TRBV30 and TRBJ2-3; 15 bases map to TRBD2. Per germline, CDR1 GTSNPN and CDR2 SVGIG (reference sequence). CDR3 size: 19 residues. Unmatched junction bases numbered 10, after V lost 1 base and J lost 2 bases. CDR3 loop: CAWSGPSGTSGGYTDTQYF. In DNA form, the CDR3 reads TGTGCCTGGAGTGGGCCCTCCGGGACTAGCGGGGGGTACACAGATACGCAGTATTTT.

The V gene is TRBV7-9, the J gene TRBJ2-1; D possibly corresponds to TRBD2 (6 bases). The CDR3 has 16 amino acids. V was pared by 8 bases and J by 0 bases, with 17 bases between. The germline CDR1 and CDR2 sequences are SEHNR and FQNEAQ (reference sequence). The CDR3 loop is CASGGHGRNSYNEQFF. In nucleotides, the CDR3 is TGTGCCAGCGGAGGGCATGGCAGAAACTCCTACAATGAGCAGTTCTTC.

This chain's CDR3 is CASSYYNEKLFF. The CDR3 DNA is TGTGCCAGCAGCTATTATAATGAAAAACTGTTTTTT. The J gene is TRBJ1-4, the V gene TRBV7-2; D call uncertain. Germline V gene lookup returns CDR1 SGHTA and CDR2 FQGNSA. The V and J ends lost 4 bases and 4 bases respectively, with 4 bases between them. The CDR3 contains 12 residues. The full variable domain, in which reference TRBV7-2 and TRBJ1-4 provide the parts outside the CDR3, is GAGVSQSPSNKVTEKGKDVELRCDPISGHTALYWYRQSLGQGLEFLIYFQGNSAPDKSGLPSDRFSAERTGGSVSTLTIQRTQQEDSAVYLCASSYYNEKLFFGSGTQLSVL.

The V and J genes are TRBV7-9 and TRBJ1-1; 7 bases fit TRBD1. The V and J ends lost 5 bases and 6 bases, in that order; junction bases with no gene match: 3. The CDR3 is made up of 12 amino acids. Germline lookup yields CDR1 SEHNR and CDR2 FQNEAQ (reference sequence). The chain's CDR3 is CASSPQGAEAFF. CDR3 DNA sequence: TGTGCCAGCAGCCCCCAGGGGGCTGAAGCTTTCTTT.

This chain links TRBV6-5 with TRBJ2-5; 7 bases are shared with TRBD1. Germline trimming cut 9 bases from V and 3 bases from J; bases unmatched to any gene: 7. This CDR3 has 13 amino acids. The germline V gene has CDR1 MNHEY and CDR2 SVGAGI. CDR3 DNA sequence: TGTGCCAGGGATGACAGGGTAGAAGAGACCCAGTACTTC. It is translated as CARDDRVEETQYF.

A word on this clone: The junction and the germline gene differ at one end; a read error may be behind it. The chain employs TRBV28 and TRBJ1-5; 10 bases agree with TRBD1. The CDR3 covers 16 residues. The V gene's germline CDR1 is MDHEN and CDR2 SYDVKM. CDR3: CASSPMGQGLNRPQHF. DNA of the CDR3: TGTGCCAGCAGTCCCATGGGACAGGGGTTGAATCGGCCCCAGCATTTT.

This chain uses TRBV2 with TRBJ1-3, with TRBD1 matching 10 bases. This CDR3 has 15 amino acids. Germline lookup yields CDR1 SNHLY and CDR2 FYNNEI. V trimming: 5 bases; J trimming: 7 bases; junction bases outside the gene matches: 8. The CDR3 region is CASSRGTGALNTIYF. The CDR3 DNA is TGTGCCAGCAGTAGAGGGACAGGGGCTTTGAACACCATATATTTT.